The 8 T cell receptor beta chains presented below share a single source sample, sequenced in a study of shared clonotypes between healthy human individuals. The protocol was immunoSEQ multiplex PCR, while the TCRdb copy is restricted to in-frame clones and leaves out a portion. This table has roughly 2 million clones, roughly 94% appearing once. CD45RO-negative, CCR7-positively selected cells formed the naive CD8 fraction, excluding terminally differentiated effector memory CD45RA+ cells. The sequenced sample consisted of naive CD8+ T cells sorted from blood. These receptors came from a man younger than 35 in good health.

DNA of the CDR3: TGTGCCAGCAGTGAAGCGCTTCTGGGAAGCTCCTATAATTCACCCCTCCACTTT. This sequence encodes CASSEALLGSSYNSPLHF. The V call is TRBV6-1, the J call TRBJ1-6; D is ambiguous. V lost 0 bases, J lost 0 bases, and 12 bases lay in between. Germline loops: CDR1 MNHNS, CDR2 SASEGT. CDR3 length: 18 amino acids.

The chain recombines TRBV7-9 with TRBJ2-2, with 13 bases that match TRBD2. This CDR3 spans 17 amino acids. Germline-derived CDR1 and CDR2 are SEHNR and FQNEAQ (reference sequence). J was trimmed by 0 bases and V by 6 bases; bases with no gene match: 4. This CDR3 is CASRRTSGGTNTGELFF. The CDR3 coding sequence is TGTGCCAGCAGACGGACTAGCGGGGGTACGAACACCGGGGAGCTGTTTTTT.

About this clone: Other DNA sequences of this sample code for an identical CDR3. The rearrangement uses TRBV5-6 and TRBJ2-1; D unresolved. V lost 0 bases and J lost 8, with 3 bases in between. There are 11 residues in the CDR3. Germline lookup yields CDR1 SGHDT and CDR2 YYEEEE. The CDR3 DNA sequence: TGTGCCAGCAGCTTGGCTTATGAGCAGTTCTTC. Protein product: CASSLAYEQFF.

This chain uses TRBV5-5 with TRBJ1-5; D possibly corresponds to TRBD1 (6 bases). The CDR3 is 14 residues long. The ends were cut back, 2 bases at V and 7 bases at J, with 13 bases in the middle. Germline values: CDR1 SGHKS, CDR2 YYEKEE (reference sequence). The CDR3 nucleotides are TGTGCCAGCAGCTTCCACAGGGAGTCCCAGCCCCAGCATTTT. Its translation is CASSFHRESQPQHF. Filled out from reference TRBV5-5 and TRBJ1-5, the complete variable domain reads DAGVTQSPTHLIKTRGQQVTLRCSPISGHKSVSWYQQVLGQGPQFIFQYYEKEERGRGNFPDRFSARQFPNYSSELNVNALLLGDSALYLCASSFHRESQPQHFGDGTRLSIL.

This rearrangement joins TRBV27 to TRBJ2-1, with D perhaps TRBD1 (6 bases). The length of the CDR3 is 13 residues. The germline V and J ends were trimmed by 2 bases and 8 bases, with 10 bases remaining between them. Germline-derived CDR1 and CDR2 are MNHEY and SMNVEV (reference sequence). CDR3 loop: CASSLGRGDEQFF. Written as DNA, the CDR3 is TGTGCCAGCAGTTTAGGCAGGGGTGATGAGCAGTTCTTC.

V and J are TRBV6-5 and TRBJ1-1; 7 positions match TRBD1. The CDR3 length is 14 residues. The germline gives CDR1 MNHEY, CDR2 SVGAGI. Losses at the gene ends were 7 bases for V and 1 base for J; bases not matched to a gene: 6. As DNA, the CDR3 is TGTGCCAGCAAGACAGGGCAAGGGAACACTGAAGCTTTCTTT. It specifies CASKTGQGNTEAFF.

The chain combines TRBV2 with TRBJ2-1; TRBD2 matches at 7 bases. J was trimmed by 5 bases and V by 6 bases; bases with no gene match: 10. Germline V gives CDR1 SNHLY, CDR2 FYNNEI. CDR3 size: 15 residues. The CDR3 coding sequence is TGTGCCAGCAGGTACGGGCCTAGCGGAAACAATGAGCAGTTCTTC. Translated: CASRYGPSGNNEQFF. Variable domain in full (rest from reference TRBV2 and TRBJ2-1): EPEVTQTPSHQVTQMGQEVILRCVPISNHLYFYWYRQILGQKVEFLVSFYNNEISEKSEIFDDQFSVERPDGSNFTLKIRSTKLEDSAMYFCASRYGPSGNNEQFFGPGTRLTVL.

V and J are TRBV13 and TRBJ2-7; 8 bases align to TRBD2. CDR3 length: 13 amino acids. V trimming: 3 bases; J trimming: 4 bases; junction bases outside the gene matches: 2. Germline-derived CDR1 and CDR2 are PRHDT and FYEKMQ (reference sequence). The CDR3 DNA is TGTGCCAGCAGCTTTGCGGGGGGTTACGAGCAGTACTTC. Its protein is CASSFAGGYEQYF.